These T cell receptor beta chains were read from a single sample in a study of glioma-infiltrating T cells. TCRdb fed the multiplex PCR reads into MiXCR, producing one record per CDR3 protein. Of about 130,000 distinct CDR3 sequences in the sample, roughly 24% were seen once. The sample taken for sequencing was glioma tissue, nonneoplastic brain tissue, or PBMCs (not recorded which). All receptors come from a human donor with low-grade glioma or glioblastoma, undergoing nonglioma brain surgery, or in good health (not recorded which). The CDR3 runs from the conserved cysteine through the conserved F or W. Fields, in order: V gene, J gene, clone size, D gene, CDR3 protein, CDR3 DNA. The D gene is left open where the match is weak. Expanded clones are given a class, and other clones once, few, many or no size at all.

v_gene: TRBV19; j_gene: TRBJ2-7; abundance: few; d_gene: -; CDR3aa: CASSTGLGPYEQYF; CDR3nt: TGTGCCAGTAGTACCGGTCTCGGGCCCTACGAGCAGTACTTC
v_gene: TRBV6-6; j_gene: TRBJ2-7; abundance: many; d_gene: -; CDR3aa: CASSYSPTTYEQYF; CDR3nt: TGTGCCAGCAGTTACTCGCCGACGACCTACGAGCAGTACTTC
v_gene: TRBV2; j_gene: TRBJ2-7; abundance: many; d_gene: TRBD1; CDR3aa: CASREGTGSSYEQYF; CDR3nt: TGTGCCAGCAGAGAAGGGACAGGAAGCTCCTACGAGCAGTACTTC
v_gene: TRBV7-9; j_gene: TRBJ2-7; abundance: many; d_gene: TRBD2; CDR3aa: CASSSTSGISYEQYF; CDR3nt: TGTGCCAGCAGCTCAACTAGCGGAATATCCTACGAGCAGTACTTC
v_gene: TRBV19; j_gene: TRBJ2-1; abundance: -; d_gene: TRBD2; CDR3aa: CASSIDPPDSGRAREQFF; CDR3nt: TGTGCCAGTAGTATAGATCCCCCGGATAGCGGGAGGGCGCGAGAGCAGTTCTTC
v_gene: TRBV6-2/TRBV6-3; j_gene: TRBJ2-1; abundance: many; d_gene: -; CDR3aa: CASSYGSLSAYNEQFF; CDR3nt: TGTGCCAGCAGTTACGGATCCCTTAGCGCTTACAATGAGCAGTTCTTC
v_gene: TRBV5-1; j_gene: TRBJ2-1; abundance: -; d_gene: TRBD2; CDR3aa: CASSFRTSDYNEQFF; CDR3nt: TGCGCCAGCAGCTTCCGGACTAGCGACTACAATGAGCAGTTCTTC
v_gene: TRBV20-1; j_gene: TRBJ2-5; abundance: many; d_gene: TRBD2; CDR3aa: CSVIRLAGARETQYF; CDR3nt: TGCAGTGTCATCCGTCTGGCGGGAGCGCGAGAGACCCAGTACTTC
v_gene: TRBV5-4; j_gene: TRBJ2-1; abundance: -; d_gene: TRBD1; CDR3aa: CASSAGTGGNEQFF; CDR3nt: TGTGCCAGCAGCGCCGGGACAGGGGGGAATGAGCAGTTCTTC
v_gene: TRBV6-1; j_gene: TRBJ2-4; abundance: many; d_gene: -; CDR3aa: CASGGGANQNIQYF; CDR3nt: TGTGCCAGCGGAGGGGGCGCGAACCAAAACATTCAGTACTTC
v_gene: TRBV5-4; j_gene: TRBJ2-1; abundance: -; d_gene: TRBD2; CDR3aa: CASSSSGSLNEQFF; CDR3nt: TGTGCCAGCAGCTCTAGCGGGAGCCTCAATGAGCAGTTCTTC